These T cell receptor beta chains were read from a single sample in a study of T cells in tuberculosis. Libraries were prepared by immunoSEQ multiplex PCR; TCRdb keeps only in-frame clonotypes and omits some of them. The table lists 20,000 to 25,000 clones, 80% to 90% of them singletons. The sequencing input was PBMCs. The receptors derive from a donor between 10 and 35 years old with latent tuberculosis or without tuberculosis infection. The conserved cysteine and the conserved F or W are not part of the CDR3 here.

TRBJ1-4,TRBV29-1,SALTTGKDEKLF
TRBJ1-1,TRBV2,ATRQWAHTEAF
TRBJ1-2,TRBV5-1,ASSPRSGTGGFGYT
TRBJ2-7,TRBV18,ASSPIQGAVYTTSGQY
TRBJ1-2,TRBV5-4,ASSLPGDYGYT
TRBJ2-1,TRBV15,ATSRDLGTGNEQF
TRBJ1-2,TRBV10-3,AIRQAYYGYT
TRBJ2-7,TRBV28,ASIKSGGSYEQY
TRBJ2-2,TRBV2,ASSEALLTSGGEESNTGELF
TRBJ1-2,TRBV6-5,ASSYSGLRGFYGYT
TRBJ1-5,TRBV28,ASNQGNQPQH
TRBJ1-1,TRBV6-5,ASRSNRGPEAF
TRBJ1-5,TRBV5-1,ASSIGYGQPQH
TRBJ2-1,TRBV19,ASSIPGLYNEQF
TRBJ2-7,TRBV12-5,ASGLEGWVPSGGYEQY
TRBJ2-5,TRBV19,ASSISLQGETQY
TRBJ1-2,TRBV5-5,ASSPSFLGYT
TRBJ2-7,TRBV19,ASSFGITSSYEQY
TRBJ1-6,TRBV10-3,AISGTGVVSLH
TRBJ1-5,TRBV30,AWGQTVGQPQH
TRBJ2-1,TRBV6-6,ASSTDRGPDNEQF
TRBJ1-5,TRBV28,ASRPTGQPQH
TRBJ1-1,TRBV9,ASSRDSNTEAF
TRBJ2-2,TRBV27,ASSTLAGGENTGELF
TRBJ1-1,TRBV5-8,ASSTRSDRGAHFCEAF
TRBJ1-6,TRBV30,AWSRDRGSSPLH
TRBJ1-3,TRBV23-1,ASSQPCPTVGNTIY
TRBJ2-2,TRBV6-1,ASSDRLAGPPGELF
TRBJ1-2,TRBV5-4,ASSLGQGGYT
TRBJ1-6,TRBV30,ACNRGLSPLH
TRBJ2-3,TRBV4-3,ASSQAGGRTSTDTQY
TRBJ1-1,TRBV5-1,ASSLEVTENTEAF
TRBJ2-5,TRBV10-1,ASSGGTPTQETQY
TRBJ1-3,TRBV7-2,ASSSGTGNTIY
TRBJ1-2,TRBV29-1,SVRGQGVYGYT
TRBJ1-5,TRBV6-5,ASSSSGGRQPQH
TRBJ2-3,TRBV7-2,ASTGSGTDTQY
TRBJ1-2,TRBV4-1,ATKGAGANYGYT
TRBJ2-3,TRBV4-3,ASSQSTGDTQY
TRBJ1-1,TRBV11-1,ASSFREGTEAF
TRBJ2-5,TRBV6-5,ASSPRDSQETQY
TRBJ2-5,TRBV19,ASSMVGGHETQY
TRBJ1-2,TRBV28,ASGRETGYT
TRBJ1-1,TRBV29-1,SSWGQGNTEAF
TRBJ1-1,TRBV12-2,ASRLAEDRELGNTEAF
TRBJ2-7,TRBV27,ASSKAFGYEQY
TRBJ1-2,TRBV19,ASSMSGDHGYT
TRBJ2-1,TRBV7-8,ASSSRGGQNNEQF
TRBJ1-2,TRBV7-3,ASSPRAGEIGYT
TRBJ1-6,TRBV4-1,ASSQDAGSGGSPLH
TRBJ1-2,TRBV7-2,ASSLEEVYYGYT
TRBJ1-4,TRBV19,ASSHKTGTGYEKLF
TRBJ1-1,TRBV9,ASSSGTVTEAF
TRBJ1-2,TRBV28,ASSLMDRGYGYT
TRBJ1-1,TRBV4-2,ASSQDVSTGVSTEAF
TRBJ1-1,TRBV19,ASSVGTQSAEAF
TRBJ2-2,TRBV7-2,ASSLLGQGSTGELF
TRBJ2-7,TRBV19,ASSPTLDTTYEQY
TRBJ1-1,TRBV30,AWSVGGRYTEAF
TRBJ2-7,TRBV4-1,ASSLLSTPGGGQY